Each of the 27 T cell receptor beta chains below was sequenced from the same sample in a study of blood T cell repertoires in COVID-19. Produced via immunoSEQ multiplex PCR; TCRdb's table is partial and in-frame only. The sample contains roughly 100,000 clones, around nine tenths of which appear only once. Sequenced material: peripheral blood. The receptors originated from a man at least 80 years old with acute or convalescent COVID-19.

This clone was recorded once. V and J are TRBV5-4 and TRBJ2-5; 7 nucleotides match TRBD1. J was trimmed by 3 bases and V by 3 bases; bases with no gene match: 8. The CDR3 totals 15 residues. The germline gives CDR1 SGHNT, CDR2 YYREEE (reference sequence). Here the CDR3 DNA reads TGTGCCAGCAGCTCGAGGACAGGAGGAGAAGAGACCCAGTACTTC. Its protein product is CASSSRTGGEETQYF.

This chain joins TRBV7-2 and TRBJ2-3; 13 positions match TRBD2. The CDR3 sequence is 16 residues long. Germline-derived CDR1 and CDR2 are SGHTA and FQGNSA. The trim removed 5 bases at V and 6 bases at J, leaving 8 bases unmatched. CDR3 region: CASSPRTSGSWDTQYF. In DNA, the CDR3 is TGTGCCAGCAGCCCCCGGACTAGCGGGAGCTGGGATACGCAGTATTTT.

This clone appeared a single time. The rearrangement uses TRBV1 and TRBJ2-3; TRBD2, the table's D call, lacks a check against the DNA. TRBV1 is a pseudogene segment. The CDR3 contains 19 residues. This CDR3 reads CTSSQDAAGPWGGTDTQYF. The CDR3 nucleotides read TGCACCAGCAGCCAAGACGCGGCAGGACCTTGGGGGGGCACAGATACGCAGTATTTT.

The chain joins TRBV6-2 or TRBV6-3 to TRBJ2-1, with 7 bases aligning to TRBD1. The CDR3 is 13 amino acids. Germline loops: CDR1 MNHEY, CDR2 SVGEGT. Trimming at V came to 2 bases and at J to 7 bases, leaving 2 bases not matched to a gene. CDR3 nucleotides: TGTGCCAGCAGTTACGCAGGGGGAAATGAGCAGTTCTTC. This codes for CASSYAGGNEQFF.

The J gene is TRBJ1-2, the V gene TRBV18, with D possibly being TRBD1 (6 bases). V gave up 6 bases and J gave up 1 base, with 12 bases separating them. CDR1 and CDR2 from the germline V gene are KGHSH and LQKENI. This CDR3 comprises 14 residues. The CDR3 sequence: CASSHQDSNYGYTF. In DNA, the CDR3 is TGTGCCAGCTCCCACCAGGACAGTAACTATGGCTACACCTTC.

In its sample, this clone was seen once. CDR3 sequence reads: CSASDPTTYRNTEAFF. CDR3 in DNA: TGCAGTGCTAGTGATCCAACGACGTACAGGAACACTGAAGCTTTCTTT. The J gene is TRBJ1-1, the V gene TRBV20-1; unclear D gene. Germline V gene sequence: CDR1 DFQATT, CDR2 SNEGSKA (reference sequence). The germline V and J ends were trimmed by 3 bases and 1 base, with 18 bases remaining between them. CDR3 length: 16 amino acids.

The chain is built from TRBV15 and TRBJ1-2; maybe TRBD1 (5 bases). Trimming removed 3 bases from V and 2 bases from J, with 7 bases in between. Germline V gives CDR1 LNHNV, CDR2 YYDKDF (reference sequence). The CDR3 consists of 13 residues. The CDR3 bases are TGTGCCACCAGCAGTACAGGAAACTATGGCTACACCTTC. This gives the protein CATSSTGNYGYTF.

This clone was seen only once. The chain joins TRBV5-1 to TRBJ1-4; possible D gene TRBD1, 5 bases. The V end lost 0 bases, the J end lost 8 bases, and 11 bases lay between the germline ends. There are 14 residues in the CDR3. Germline V CDR1 and CDR2: SGHRS, YFSETQ. DNA for the CDR3: TGCGCCAGCAGCTTGGGGCAGGGAGGGGAAAAACTGTTTTTT. Encoded protein: CASSLGQGGEKLFF.

The chain has TRBV6-6 and TRBJ1-1; 8 nucleotides align to TRBD1. V trimming: 6 bases; J trimming: 6 bases; junction bases outside the gene matches: 12. From germline, CDR1 is MNHNY and CDR2 SVGAGI (reference sequence). This CDR3 region has 15 residues. The CDR3 coding sequence is TGTGCCAGCAGAGGGCAGGGGGCGAGAATCGCTGAAGCTTTCTTT. It specifies CASRGQGARIAEAFF.

This chain uses TRBV28 with TRBJ2-3, with D perhaps matching TRBD2 (6 bases). The V gene lost 2 bases and the J gene lost 1 base, with 7 bases spanning the gap. CDR1 and CDR2 from the germline V gene are MDHEN and SYDVKM. This CDR3 is built from 14 residues. DNA of the CDR3: TGTGCCAGCAGTTTAGCGGGACGCACAGATACGCAGTATTTT. Translating gives CASSLAGRTDTQYF.

This clone came up once. The rearrangement links TRBV5-1 to TRBJ2-2; D perhaps matches TRBD2 (7 bases). CDR1 SGHRS and CDR2 YFSETQ come from the germline V gene. CDR3 size: 15 residues. With 2 bases removed from V and 5 bases from J, the gap between germline ends came to 13 bases. CDR3 sequence: CASSFAGEGTGELFF. CDR3 DNA: TGCGCCAGCAGCTTCGCAGGGGAGGGGACCGGGGAGCTGTTTTTT.

V usage is TRBV29-1 and J usage is TRBJ1-2; 9 bases are shared with TRBD1. V shed 4 bases and J 13 bases; nucleotides not matched to a gene: 7. Per the germline V gene, CDR1 is SQVTM and CDR2 is ANQGSEA. This CDR3 has 11 amino acids. The CDR3 spells CSVVRDRDRTF. The CDR3 DNA follows: TGCAGCGTTGTAAGGGACAGGGATCGCACCTTC. The full variable domain, rest sourced from reference TRBV29-1 and TRBJ1-2, is SAVISQKPSRDICQRGTSLTIQCQVDSQVTMMFWYRQQPGQSLTLIATANQGSEATYESGFVIDKFPISRPNLTFSTLTVSNMSPEDSSIYLCSVVRDRDRTFGSGTRLTVV.

This chain uses TRBV5-3 with TRBJ1-5, with D unresolved. TRBV5-3 carries the ORF label, with uncertain function. The V end was cut by 1 base, the J end by 4 bases, with 3 bases between. The CDR3 consists of 12 residues. The DNA of the CDR3 is TGTGCCAGAAGCTTGATAAATCAGCCCCAGCATTTT. Protein sequence: CARSLINQPQHF.

The rearrangement joins TRBV19 to TRBJ1-4; the match to TRBD1 covers 8 bases. Germline CDR1 and CDR2: LNHDA and SQIVND (reference sequence). This CDR3 has 15 amino acids. After removal of 1 base from V and 2 bases from J, the junction contained 0 bases not matched to a gene. Written as DNA, the CDR3 is TGTGCCAGTAGTATAGGGACAGGGACTAATGAAAAACTGTTTTTT. It translates to CASSIGTGTNEKLFF. Filled out from reference TRBV19 and TRBJ1-4, the complete variable domain reads DGGITQSPKYLFRKEGQNVTLSCEQNLNHDAMYWYRQDPGQGLRLIYYSQIVNDFQKGDIAEGYSVSREKKESFPLTVTSAQKNPTAFYLCASSIGTGTNEKLFFGSGTQLSVL.

The sample holds one count of this clone. This chain connects TRBV7-3 to TRBJ2-2; D might be TRBD1 (5 bases). Germline CDR1 is SGHTA and CDR2 is FQGTGA. This CDR3 is built from 16 residues. Trimming shortened V by 3 bases and J by 0 bases, and 11 bases separated the two germline ends. The CDR3 coding sequence is TGTGCCAGCAGCTTCGTGACAGTTGCGAACACCGGGGAGCTGTTTTTT. It translates to CASSFVTVANTGELFF. The full variable domain, completed using reference TRBV7-3 and TRBJ2-2, is GAGVSQTPSNKVTEKGKYVELRCDPISGHTALYWYRQSLGQGPEFLIYFQGTGAADDSGLPNDRFFAVRPEGSVSTLKIQRTERGDSAVYLCASSFVTVANTGELFFGEGSRLTVL.

The gene calls are TRBV28 and TRBJ2-3; TRBD2 matches at 8 bases. V dropped 2 bases and J dropped 5; count of bases not matched to a gene: 12. Germline CDR1 reads MDHEN; CDR2 reads SYDVKM. CDR3 length equals 17 residues. CDR3 coding DNA: TGTGCCAGCAGTTTAATTGACGGGAGGGCCGTCGTAGATACGCAGTATTTT. It translates to CASSLIDGRAVVDTQYF.

This clone was counted a few times. This chain's CDR3 is CASSTTGGGEKLFF. The DNA of the CDR3 is TGTGCCAGCAGCACGACAGGGGGCGGTGAAAAACTGTTTTTT. The chain is built from TRBV5-4 and TRBJ1-4, with 10 bases that match TRBD1. CDR3 length: 14 amino acids. V trimming: 4 bases; J trimming: 7 bases; junction bases outside the gene matches: 4. Germline CDR1 and CDR2: SGHNT and YYREEE (reference sequence). The full variable domain, in which reference TRBV5-4 and TRBJ1-4 provide the parts outside the CDR3, is ETGVTQSPTHLIKTRGQQVTLRCSSQSGHNTVSWYQQALGQGPQFIFQYYREEENGRGNFPPRFSGLQFPNYSSELNVNALELDDSALYLCASSTTGGGEKLFFGSGTQLSVL.

This clone was counted a few times. CDR3: CASSYEAAGPDTQYF. As DNA, the CDR3 is TGTGCCAGCAGTTACGAGGCCGCGGGACCAGATACGCAGTATTTT. This sequence joins TRBV6-2 or TRBV6-3 and TRBJ2-3; tentatively, D is TRBD2 (6 bases). In germline, CDR1 is MNHEY, CDR2 SVGEGT. Trimming removed 2 bases from V and 4 bases from J, with 13 bases in between. The CDR3 extends over 15 amino acids.

The chain uses TRBV7-2 and TRBJ2-5, with 8 bases that match TRBD2. The CDR3 length is 16 residues. The germline CDR1 and CDR2 sequences are SGHTA and FQGNSA. Losses at the gene ends were 1 base for V and 4 bases for J; bases not matched to a gene: 8. DNA of the CDR3: TGTGCCAGCAGCTTAGAGGCTAGCGGGCAACTAGAGACCCAGTACTTC. It encodes CASSLEASGQLETQYF.

The V gene is TRBV5-1, the J gene TRBJ1-1; perhaps TRBD1 as D (5 bases). The V gene lost 2 bases and the J gene lost 2 bases, with 7 bases spanning the gap. The CDR3 contains 13 residues. CDR1 is SGHRS, CDR2 YFSETQ, per germline. The CDR3 is CASSFQGNTEAFF. The DNA of the CDR3 is TGCGCCAGCAGCTTTCAGGGTAACACTGAAGCTTTCTTT.

The chain recombines TRBV13 with TRBJ1-1; D unresolved. The germline gives CDR1 PRHDT, CDR2 FYEKMQ (reference sequence). V was clipped by 3 bases and J by 3 bases, with 8 bases between them. The CDR3 has 13 amino acids. The CDR3 DNA sequence: TGTGCCAGCAGCTTGTCCCGGGACACTGAAGCTTTCTTT. Protein product: CASSLSRDTEAFF.

The chain links TRBV7-3 to TRBJ2-3, with D hard to call. Germline CDR1 SGHTA, CDR2 FQGTGA. With 5 bases removed from V and 5 bases from J, the gap between germline ends came to 11 bases. CDR3 length: 13 amino acids. The CDR3 sequence is CASSTQRGDTQYF. As DNA, the CDR3 is TGTGCCAGCAGCACCCAGAGAGGAGATACGCAGTATTTT.

V is TRBV9 and J is TRBJ2-1; TRBD2 agrees at 10 bases. The CDR3 covers 16 residues. Trimming at V came to 0 bases and at J to 6 bases, leaving 6 bases not matched to a gene. Germline V gene data show CDR1 as SGDLS and CDR2 as YYNGEE. The CDR3 DNA is TGTGCCAGCAGCGTAGAGCGGGAGGGCCGAGGCAATGAGCAGTTCTTC. Translating gives CASSVEREGRGNEQFF.

The gene calls are TRBV12-3 or TRBV12-4 and TRBJ1-2; D is possibly TRBD1 (5 bases). This CDR3 spans 13 amino acids. Trimming took off 2 bases at V and 2 bases at J, with 6 bases between the two ends. The DNA of the CDR3 is TGTGCCAGCAGTTTACAGGGAAACTATGGCTACACCTTC. Translated: CASSLQGNYGYTF.

This rearrangement joins TRBV21-1 to TRBJ1-1; the D segment call TRBD1 is taken from the table without a DNA check. TRBV21-1 is a pseudogene segment. The CDR3 covers 17 residues. The CDR3 sequence: CASSETGPPRWNTEAFF. The CDR3 DNA reads TGTGCCAGCAGCGAGACAGGGCCCCCCCGATGGAACACTGAAGCTTTCTTT.

The count of this clone is one. The rearrangement joins TRBV27 to TRBJ1-5; possible D gene TRBD1, 5 bases. The CDR3 runs 14 residues. V lost 4 bases, J lost 6 bases, and 13 bases lay in between. From germline, CDR1 is MNHEY and CDR2 SMNVEV (reference sequence). The CDR3 loop reads CASSSSGLGQPQHF. The CDR3 DNA is TGTGCCAGCAGTTCCTCGGGACTTGGTCAGCCCCAGCATTTT.

The chain joins TRBV5-1 to TRBJ1-2; TRBD1 might be the D (6 bases). The CDR3 consists of 14 residues. Germline V gene lookup returns CDR1 SGHRS and CDR2 YFSETQ. V was trimmed by 2 bases and J by 4 bases, leaving 12 bases between them. CDR3: CASSLEWGPYGYTF. The CDR3 nucleotides are TGCGCCAGCAGCTTAGAATGGGGGCCCTATGGCTACACCTTC.